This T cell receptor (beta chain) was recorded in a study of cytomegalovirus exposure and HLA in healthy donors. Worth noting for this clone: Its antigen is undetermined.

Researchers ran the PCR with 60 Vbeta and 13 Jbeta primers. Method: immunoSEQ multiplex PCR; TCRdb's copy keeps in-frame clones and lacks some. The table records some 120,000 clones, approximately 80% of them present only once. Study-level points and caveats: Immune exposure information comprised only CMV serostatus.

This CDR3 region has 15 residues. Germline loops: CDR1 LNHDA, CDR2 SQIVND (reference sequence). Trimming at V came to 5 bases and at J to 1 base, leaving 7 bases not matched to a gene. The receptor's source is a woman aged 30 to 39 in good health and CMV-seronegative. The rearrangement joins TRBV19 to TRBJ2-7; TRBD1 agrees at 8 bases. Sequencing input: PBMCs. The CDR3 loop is CASSWRGQASYEQYF. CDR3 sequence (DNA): TGTGCCAGTAGTTGGCGGGGACAGGCGTCCTACGAGCAGTACTTC.